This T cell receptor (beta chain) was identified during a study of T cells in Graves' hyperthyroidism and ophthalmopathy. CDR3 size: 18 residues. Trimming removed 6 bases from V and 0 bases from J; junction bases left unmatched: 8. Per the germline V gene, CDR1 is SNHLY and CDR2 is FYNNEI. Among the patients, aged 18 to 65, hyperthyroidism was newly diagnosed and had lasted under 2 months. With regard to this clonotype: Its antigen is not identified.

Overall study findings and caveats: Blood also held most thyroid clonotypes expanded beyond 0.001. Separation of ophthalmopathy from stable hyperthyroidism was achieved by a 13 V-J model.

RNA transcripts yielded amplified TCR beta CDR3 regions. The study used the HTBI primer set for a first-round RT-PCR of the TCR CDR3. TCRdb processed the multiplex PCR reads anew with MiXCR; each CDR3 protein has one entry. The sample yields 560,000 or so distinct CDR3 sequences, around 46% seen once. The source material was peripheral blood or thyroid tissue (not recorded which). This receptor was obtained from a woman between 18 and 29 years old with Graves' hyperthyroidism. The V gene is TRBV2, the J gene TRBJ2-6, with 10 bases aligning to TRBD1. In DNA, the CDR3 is TGTGCCAGCAGCGCGGGACAGGGGAGGTCCTCTGGGGCCAACGTCCTGACTTTC. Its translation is CASSAGQGRSSGANVLTF.